This T cell receptor beta chain was captured by sequencing in a study of T cell responses to AZD1222 COVID-19 vaccine. The data were produced by immunoSEQ multiplex PCR, yet TCRdb's version contains in-frame clones alone and is incomplete. The table shows 90,000 to 150,000 clones, with more than 85% occurring only once. This CDR3 has 15 residues. Germline CDR1 is SGHTA and CDR2 is FQGNSA. V shed 1 base and J shed 1 base, with 5 bases lying between them. This sequence was found in an adult in good health. Source: peripheral blood, taken on day 0 of AZD1222 vaccination. This chain links TRBV7-2 with TRBJ2-6; D unclear. The CDR3 here is CASSLDRSGANVLTF. The CDR3, as DNA: TGTGCCAGCAGCTTAGACCGGTCTGGGGCCAACGTCCTGACTTTC. Supplemented by reference TRBV7-2 and TRBJ2-6, the full variable domain reads GAGVSQSPSNKVTEKGKDVELRCDPISGHTALYWYRQSLGQGLEFLIYFQGNSAPDKSGLPSDRFSAERTGGSVSTLTIQRTQQEDSAVYLCASSLDRSGANVLTFGAGSRLTVL.